One T cell receptor beta chain is described in this entry. Its antigen is unknown. Germline V gives CDR1 WSHSY, CDR2 SAAADI. CDR3 size: 15 residues. Trimming left V 1 base short and J 1 base short, with 8 bases between. The data originate from a study of shared clonotypes between healthy human individuals. For the study at large: There were three CD4 naive, three CD4 memory, two CD8 naive and one CD8 memory plates per donor. Study-wide results and caveats: Across four donors, naive CD4 shared 5% to 6.5%, naive CD8 less than 4%, memory CD4 roughly 2.2%, memory CD8 roughly 0.37%.

Data came from immunoSEQ multiplex PCR; TCRdb stores just in-frame clones and leaves some out. This table has 550,000 to 750,000 clones, about 95% appearing once. CD45RO-negative cells were positively selected for CCR7, leaving out terminally differentiated effector memory CD45RA+ cells. Donors were healthy HIV-negative adults without recent acute infections or vaccinations. The J gene is TRBJ1-3, the V gene TRBV10-2; D unclear. The material sequenced was naive CD8+ T cells sorted from blood. The TCR sequence derives from a woman younger than 45 in good health. The CDR3 protein is CASSEFNPSGNTIYF. In DNA, the CDR3 is TGCGCCAGCAGTGAGTTTAATCCATCTGGAAACACCATATATTTT.